The T cell receptor beta chain under discussion was sequenced for a study of T cell responses to AZD1222 COVID-19 vaccine. Concerning this clone itself: Its antigen remains unknown.

The data were produced by immunoSEQ multiplex PCR, yet TCRdb's version contains in-frame clones alone and is incomplete. The sample contains approximately 300,000 clones, around 93% of which appear only once. The CDR3 is 15 residues long. V lost 4 bases to trimming and J lost 2 bases, with 12 bases between them. Germline V gives CDR1 SGHRS, CDR2 YFSETQ. General study findings and limits: Repertoires were collected only later (after the peak T cell response had occurred). Rises in breadth and depth of Spike-specific TCRs came after two AZD1222 doses.

Sequences were derived from peripheral blood, sampled 28 days after the second AZD1222 dose. V usage is TRBV5-1 and J usage is TRBJ2-2; tentatively, D is TRBD1 (6 bases). The receptor was derived from an adult who received the AZD1222 COVID-19 vaccine. This CDR3 reads CASSGTGTNTGELFF. The CDR3 DNA sequence: TGCGCCAGCAGCGGCACCGGGACAAACACCGGGGAGCTGTTTTTT.